This T cell receptor (beta chain) was recovered during a study of blood T cell repertoires in COVID-19. Study at large: The United States, Italy and Spain provided the acute and convalescent COVID-19 samples. Sources were T cells, B-cell-depleted T cells, or PBMCs; the material itself was cDNA or gDNA.

The table lists this clone with a count of one. The V and J ends lost 0 bases and 4 bases, in that order; junction bases with no gene match: 5. The germline gives CDR1 LNHNV, CDR2 YYDKDF (reference sequence). The CDR3 totals 15 residues. Per the study methods: Reference gene primer amplification yielded estimated nucleated cell counts. Clones were sequenced by immunoSEQ multiplex PCR, and TCRdb holds only the in-frame ones, with some missing. V, J and clone size reflect that table, while D and trimming were determined from the DNA. The table records 300,000 or so clones, around 89% of them present only once.

The chain carries TRBV15 and TRBJ1-2, with 7 bases aligning to TRBD1. The source of this sequence is a woman aged 35 to 49 with acute or convalescent COVID-19. Sequenced: peripheral blood. The chain's CDR3 is CATSRDRQGSYGYTF. DNA for the CDR3: TGTGCCACCAGCAGAGACCGACAGGGCAGCTATGGCTACACCTTC.